This T cell receptor beta chain is from a study of T cells in Graves' hyperthyroidism and ophthalmopathy. Study conclusions and caveats: Ophthalmopathy was identified by the model a median about seven months ahead of onset.

Graves' hyperthyroidism was deemed stable absent ophthalmopathy progression within 18 months. Newly diagnosed hyperthyroidism patients aged 18 to 65 years had disease lasting under 2 months. Isolation of PBMCs was performed on around 9.3 ml fresh peripheral blood. V was clipped by 5 bases and J by 1 base, with 17 bases between them. The CDR3 has 16 amino acids. The germline CDR1 and CDR2 sequences are SEHNR and FQNEAQ (reference sequence). What was amplified from RNA transcripts were TCR beta CDR3 regions. Initially, a first-round RT-PCR of the TCR CDR3 employed the HTBI primer set. TCRdb called the multiplex PCR reads again in MiXCR, with one record for every CDR3 protein. The sample contains 500,000 to 600,000 distinct CDR3 sequences, roughly 17% of which appear only once. This clonotype was observed a handful of times. Its antigen remains unidentified.

The chain employs TRBV7-9 and TRBJ2-5; D may be TRBD2 (7 bases). The TCR originated in a woman between 18 and 30 years old with Graves' hyperthyroidism. Sample: blood. The CDR3: CASSRGGGALQETQYF. CDR3 in DNA: TGTGCCAGCAGCCGGGGAGGGGGGGCCCTCCAAGAGACCCAGTACTTC.